This T cell receptor beta chain was captured by sequencing in a study of CD8 T cells in Susac syndrome. Random hexamers were used to reverse transcribe the RNA input (about 0.5 to 1 ug). Multiplex immunoSEQ PCR targeted 54 Vbeta and 13 Jbeta TCR beta segments. TCRdb re-analysed the immunoSEQ multiplex PCR reads in MiXCR, keeping a single row per CDR3 protein. Of around 150,000 distinct CDR3 sequences listed, more than 90% were seen once; the top ten hold around 0.14%. The CDR3 is made up of 12 amino acids. V gave up 3 bases and J gave up 6 bases, with 9 bases separating them. The germline V gene has CDR1 MNHEY and CDR2 SMNVEV (reference sequence).

This sequence originates from a human donor in good health. Input material: CD4+ T cells from PBMCs. V and J are TRBV27 and TRBJ2-7, with no clear D. The CDR3: CASSFMTGEQYF. In DNA form, the CDR3 reads TGTGCCAGCAGTTTCATGACCGGCGAGCAGTACTTC.